This TCR beta chain was identified in a study of cytomegalovirus exposure and HLA in healthy donors. PCR amplification relied on 60 Vbeta primers (plus 13 Jbeta primers). Assay: immunoSEQ multiplex PCR; the TCRdb copy retains only in-frame clones and omits some. The sample shows over 100,000 clones, around 60% of them seen only once. Germline lookup yields CDR1 SGHVS and CDR2 FQNEAQ. The CDR3 covers 15 residues. The V segment lost 1 base and the J segment 1 base; nucleotides outside the gene matches: 1. The V gene is TRBV7-8, the J gene TRBJ2-3, with 8 bases fitting TRBD1. This clonotype was obtained from a man between 35 and 55 years old in good health and CMV-seropositive. The sequenced sample was PBMCs. CDR3 loop: CASSLVTGGTDTQYF. In nucleotides, the CDR3 is TGTGCCAGCAGCTTAGTGACAGGGGGCACAGATACGCAGTATTTT. The full variable domain, in which reference TRBV7-8 and TRBJ2-3 provide the parts outside the CDR3, is GAGVSQSPRYKVAKRGQDVALRCDPISGHVSLFWYQQALGQGPEFLTYFQNEAQLDKSGLPSDRFFAERPEGSVSTLKIQRTQQEDSAVYLCASSLVTGGTDTQYFGPGTRLTVL.